Below, one T cell receptor beta chain is given with its context. Its antigen is unidentified. This CDR3 is built from 14 residues. CDR1 and CDR2 (germline): GTSNPN, SVGIG (reference sequence). Trimming removed 0 bases from V and 8 bases from J; junction bases left unmatched: 3. 60 Vbeta and 13 Jbeta primers were used in PCR. This table comes from immunoSEQ multiplex PCR, and its TCRdb copy is limited to in-frame clones, with some not included. In the table there are about 110,000 clones, roughly 77% of which are singletons. These data are taken from a study of cytomegalovirus exposure and HLA in healthy donors. Study outcomes and limitations: Presence/absence analyses treated sequencing depth as roughly uniform across donors. Per a prior analysis, the majority of TCR beta V segments were productive roughly 87% or roughly 30% of the time. As a later analysis showed, several of the most significant clusters appeared to be linked to common viral pathogens.

Material for sequencing was PBMCs. This chain links TRBV30 with TRBJ1-4; 10 nucleotides match TRBD1. The receptor's source is a man aged 40-55 years in good health and CMV-seronegative. CDR3 bases: TGTGCCTGGAGTGTAGGGACAGGGGAAGAAAAACTGTTTTTT. Protein sequence: CAWSVGTGEEKLFF.